This TCR beta chain was identified during a study of CD8+CD57+ T cells in acquired aplastic anemia. Study in general: Sorted CD4+ and CD8+ cells gave a mean 3.2 ug DNA, range about 0.19 to 27.4 ug. Mean read depth for CD4+ cells from healthy donors was some 11 million.

Genomic DNA provided the template from which TCR beta VDJ and CDR3 profiles were obtained. TCRdb used MiXCR to reprocess the reads, holding one entry per CDR3 protein. Here the sample spans hundreds of thousands of distinct CDR3 sequences, about 70% being singletons. Whole-study findings and limits: Significance was not reached for CD8+ Simpson's diversity between patients and controls. A set of twenty-nine CD8+ CDR3 sequences was shared between patients and controls, and these sequences appeared highly expressed in patients.

A note on this clonotype: Its antigen is unknown.

Sequenced sample: sorted CD4+, CD8+, or CD8+CD57+ T cells (not recorded which) from PBMCs. This clonotype was obtained from a human donor in good health, serving as a control.

CDR3 residues: CASSSSGGRSDTQYF. CDR3 in DNA: TGTGCCAGCAGCTCCAGCGGGGGGCGGTCAGATACGCAGTATTTT. This chain connects TRBV11-2 to TRBJ2-3; 9 bases fit TRBD2. The V segment lost 4 bases and the J segment 4 bases; nucleotides outside the gene matches: 6. Germline-derived CDR1 and CDR2 are SGHAT and FQNNGV. This CDR3 has 15 amino acids.